What follows is one T cell receptor beta chain and its context. What it binds is not known. The CDR3 covers 15 residues. The trim removed 0 bases at V and 10 bases at J, leaving 6 bases unmatched. CDR1 is SGHAT and CDR2 is FQNNGV in the germline V gene. Only in-frame clones appear in the TCRdb table, and some are missing; sequencing was by immunoSEQ multiplex PCR. The sample has more than 70,000 clones; approximately 88% are singletons. This specimen belongs to a study of T cell responses to AZD1222 COVID-19 vaccine. Findings and limits, study-wide: Among vaccine-associated CD4 TCRs, coverage spanned spike, with dominance at 160-218 and 743-854. Repertoire sampling happened only post peak T cell response.

The rearrangement links TRBV11-2 to TRBJ2-1; 10 nucleotides line up with TRBD1. The material was peripheral blood, obtained on day 0 of MenACWY control vaccination. The TCR was taken from an adult in good health. This CDR3 is CASSLEPGTGAEQFF. The CDR3 region has the DNA TGTGCCAGCAGCTTAGAGCCTGGGACAGGGGCCGAGCAGTTCTTC.